This passage covers 24 T cell receptor beta chains from one sample sequenced in a study of cytomegalovirus exposure and HLA in healthy donors. PCR primers comprised 60 Vbeta and 13 Jbeta primers. Produced via immunoSEQ multiplex PCR; TCRdb's table is partial and in-frame only. The sample totals roughly 150,000 clones; its top ten clones hold roughly 1.6%. The specimen sequenced was PBMCs. All receptors come from a woman between 50 and 59 years old in good health and CMV-seronegative.

The chain combines TRBV18 with TRBJ1-1; D gene ambiguous. V lost 8 bases to trimming and J lost 0 bases, with 13 bases between them. Germline V CDR1 and CDR2: KGHSH, LQKENI. The CDR3 is made up of 14 amino acids. The CDR3: CASVLGLMNTEAFF. The CDR3 bases are TGTGCCAGCGTTCTAGGACTTATGAACACTGAAGCTTTCTTT.

The chain combines TRBV28 with TRBJ2-1; TRBD2 matches at 7 bases. Germline CDR1 MDHEN, CDR2 SYDVKM. Losses at the gene ends were 3 bases for V and 3 bases for J; bases not matched to a gene: 5. The CDR3 covers 15 residues. The CDR3 reads CASSFSGAGYNEQFF. The CDR3 DNA reads TGTGCCAGCAGTTTCAGCGGGGCGGGCTACAATGAGCAGTTCTTC.

J is TRBJ2-5 and V is TRBV28; D remains ambiguous. CDR1 MDHEN and CDR2 SYDVKM come from the germline V gene. With 7 bases removed from V and 1 base from J, the gap between germline ends came to 10 bases. The CDR3 covers 13 residues. CDR3 DNA: TGTGCCAGCAATGGGCAGGTCCAAGAGACCCAGTACTTC. As protein: CASNGQVQETQYF. Variable domain in full (rest from reference TRBV28 and TRBJ2-5): DVKVTQSSRYLVKRTGEKVFLECVQDMDHENMFWYRQDPGLGLRLIYFSYDVKMKEKGDIPEGYSVSREKKERFSLILESASTNQTSMYLCASNGQVQETQYFGPGTRLLVL.

J is TRBJ2-7 and V is TRBV1; the table's D gene call, TRBD2, was not cross checked with the DNA. TRBV1 is termed a pseudogene. The CDR3 is 14 residues long. The DNA for the CDR3 is TGCACCAGCAGCCAAGATCTAGCGTCGGACGAGCAGTACTTC. Encoded protein: CTSSQDLASDEQYF.

The chain uses TRBV9 and TRBJ1-6; D unresolved. Germline V gene data show CDR1 as SGDLS and CDR2 as YYNGEE. V was trimmed by 4 bases and J by 10 bases, leaving 18 bases between them. The CDR3 loop spans 15 amino acids. In nucleotides, the CDR3 is TGTGCCAGCAGCCCCCAGTCGGCCCTAGACTCACCCCTCCACTTT. It yields the protein CASSPQSALDSPLHF.

V gene TRBV4-1 combines with J gene TRBJ1-2; tentatively, D is TRBD1 (6 bases). CDR3 size: 14 residues. Per germline, CDR1 MGHRA and CDR2 YSYEKL. The germline V and J ends were trimmed by 6 bases and 4 bases, with 15 bases remaining between them. As DNA, the CDR3 is TGCGCCAGCAGTCTAACAACAGGGCCCTATGGCTACACCTTC. Translated: CASSLTTGPYGYTF.

The gene calls are TRBV9 and TRBJ2-1; 11 bases are shared with TRBD2. The CDR3 is made up of 16 amino acids. In germline, CDR1 is SGDLS, CDR2 YYNGEE. After removal of 3 bases from V and 1 base from J, the junction contained 3 bases not matched to a gene. DNA for the CDR3: TGTGCCAGCAGCGCTGGGACTAGCGGATCCTACAATGAGCAGTTCTTC. Translating it yields CASSAGTSGSYNEQFF.

V and J are TRBV5-8 and TRBJ2-1, with TRBD1 matching over 10 bases. Losses at the gene ends were 4 bases for V and 7 bases for J; bases not matched to a gene: 8. The germline V gene encodes CDR1 SGHTS and CDR2 YDEGEE. CDR3 length: 15 amino acids. The CDR3 loop reads CASSLRDRGTNEQFF. The CDR3 nucleotides read TGTGCCAGCAGCCTCCGGGACAGGGGAACGAATGAGCAGTTCTTC.

This chain uses TRBV9 with TRBJ2-4; D remains ambiguous. The CDR3 contains 14 residues. Germline lookup yields CDR1 SGDLS and CDR2 YYNGEE. Trimming cost V 0 bases and J 5 bases, with 9 bases left between them. CDR3 coding DNA: TGTGCCAGCAGCGTAGGGTGGGCCCAAAACATTCAGTACTTC. Translated, it gives CASSVGWAQNIQYF.

This CDR3 reads CAWTSGSYEQYF. The CDR3 DNA reads as TGTGCCTGGACTAGCGGGAGTTACGAGCAGTACTTC. This chain connects TRBV30 to TRBJ2-7; 10 nucleotides line up with TRBD2. The germline V gene has CDR1 GTSNPN and CDR2 SVGIG (reference sequence). V shed 4 bases and J 4 bases; nucleotides not matched to a gene: 1. This CDR3 comprises 12 residues.

J is TRBJ1-1 and V is TRBV9; D gene ambiguous. The germline V gene has CDR1 SGDLS and CDR2 YYNGEE. The CDR3 runs to 13 residues. The V and J ends lost 3 bases and 6 bases respectively, with 12 bases between them. The DNA for the CDR3 is TGTGCCAGCAGCGCGTCACCCGCGGCTGAAGCTTTCTTT. Amino acids: CASSASPAAEAFF. Full variable domain (remainder filled in from reference TRBV9 and TRBJ1-1): DSGVTQTPKHLITATGQRVTLRCSPRSGDLSVYWYQQSLDQGLQFLIQYYNGEERAKGNILERFSAQQFPDLHSELNLSSLELGDSALYFCASSASPAAEAFFGQGTRLTVV.

V is TRBV15 and J is TRBJ2-1; the D gene is possibly TRBD2 (5 bases). V lost 0 bases, J lost 2 bases, and 11 bases lay in between. This CDR3 contains 16 residues. Germline V gene data show CDR1 as LNHNV and CDR2 as YYDKDF (reference sequence). CDR3 DNA: TGTGCCACCAGCAGAGATTCCACAGCGGCCTACAATGAGCAGTTCTTC. Encoded protein: CATSRDSTAAYNEQFF.

The rearrangement links TRBV4-2 to TRBJ2-1, with 8 bases fitting TRBD2. This CDR3 is built from 16 residues. Germline CDR1 reads LGHNA; CDR2 reads YNFKEQ. V was clipped by 0 bases and J by 3 bases; unmatched bases: 4. The CDR3 spells CASSQDRSGGYNEQFF. DNA of the CDR3: TGTGCCAGCAGCCAAGATAGGAGCGGGGGCTACAATGAGCAGTTCTTC.

The rearrangement links TRBV10-3 to TRBJ2-7; TRBD1 matches at 8 bases. In germline, CDR1 is ENHRY, CDR2 SYGVKD. The CDR3 has 13 residues. The ends lost 6 bases at V and 5 bases at J; junction bases unmatched: 6. This CDR3 is CAIRGQAWDEQYF. The CDR3 DNA reads as TGTGCCATCAGGGGACAGGCCTGGGACGAGCAGTACTTC.

The chain links TRBV6-1 to TRBJ2-4; no clear D. V lost 7 bases and J lost 6, with 7 bases in between. There are 11 residues in the CDR3. Germline V gene lookup returns CDR1 MNHNS and CDR2 SASEGT. This CDR3 is CASTYSNIQYF. As DNA, the CDR3 is TGTGCCAGCACCTACTCAAACATTCAGTACTTC.

This chain links TRBV7-2 with TRBJ2-3, with D hard to call. The germline V and J ends were trimmed by 3 bases and 0 bases, with 7 bases remaining between them. The CDR3 is 14 residues long. Germline V lookup: CDR1 SGHTA, CDR2 FQGNSA. Written as DNA, the CDR3 is TGTGCCAGCAGCTTGAGTACTAGCACAGATACGCAGTATTTT. Translation: CASSLSTSTDTQYF. Supplemented by reference TRBV7-2 and TRBJ2-3, the full variable domain reads GAGVSQSPSNKVTEKGKDVELRCDPISGHTALYWYRQSLGQGLEFLIYFQGNSAPDKSGLPSDRFSAERTGGSVSTLTIQRTQQEDSAVYLCASSLSTSTDTQYFGPGTRLTVL.

CDR3 loop: CASSPGGGGDITEAFF. The CDR3 nucleotides are TGTGCCAGCAGCCCTGGGGGCGGGGGGGATATCACTGAAGCTTTCTTT. The chain has TRBV11-3 and TRBJ1-1, with D maybe TRBD1 (6 bases). V lost 5 bases, J lost 4 bases, and 20 bases lay in between. The V gene's germline CDR1 is SGHNT and CDR2 YENEEA. The CDR3 contains 16 residues.

V and J are TRBV7-9 and TRBJ2-2; D uncertain. Germline CDR1 is SEHNR and CDR2 is FQNEAQ (reference sequence). V was trimmed by 5 bases and J by 3 bases, leaving 10 bases between them. The CDR3 is 14 amino acids. CDR3 in amino acids: CASSLQYYTGELFF. DNA for the CDR3: TGTGCCAGCAGCCTTCAATACTACACCGGGGAGCTGTTTTTT.

V usage is TRBV7-9 and J usage is TRBJ2-7; possible D gene TRBD2, 6 bases. Between the trimmed V and J ends, which lost 3 bases and 13 bases, there was a span of 16 bases. The CDR3 runs 12 residues. Germline values: CDR1 SEHNR, CDR2 FQNEAQ (reference sequence). The CDR3: CASSFSDGGLYF. The CDR3 DNA sequence: TGTGCCAGCAGCTTTTCGGACGGGGGATTATACTTC. The complete variable domain, with remaining parts taken from reference TRBV7-9 and TRBJ2-7, reads DTGVSQNPRHKITKRGQNVTFRCDPISEHNRLYWYRQTLGQGPEFLTYFQNEAQLEKSRLLSDRFSAERPKGSFSTLEIQRTEQGDSAMYLCASSFSDGGLYFGPGTRLTVT.

The chain combines TRBV7-8 with TRBJ2-7; D is possibly TRBD1 (6 bases). This CDR3 is 15 amino acids long. Germline assignment: CDR1 SGHVS and CDR2 FQNEAQ. With 0 bases removed from V and 6 bases from J, the gap between germline ends came to 15 bases. CDR3 region: CASSLAPNSQGEQYF. The DNA for the CDR3 is TGTGCCAGCAGCTTAGCCCCCAATTCACAGGGCGAGCAGTACTTC.

The rearrangement uses TRBV5-1 and TRBJ1-1, with TRBD1 matching 7 bases. The CDR3 sequence is 15 residues long. Germline-derived CDR1 and CDR2 are SGHRS and YFSETQ. The trim removed 3 bases at V and 2 bases at J, leaving 7 bases unmatched. In DNA form, the CDR3 reads TGCGCCAGCAGCTCTGACAGGGCGTCTAACACTGAAGCTTTCTTT. It yields the protein CASSSDRASNTEAFF.

As concerns this clone: At the DNA level, this CDR3 is encoded by other sequences in the same sample as well. This chain connects TRBV30 to TRBJ2-7; no definite D call. V lost 0 bases and J lost 3, with 9 bases in between. The CDR3 covers 13 residues. Germline lookup yields CDR1 GTSNPN and CDR2 SVGIG (reference sequence). CDR3 bases: TGTGCCTGGAGTGTGTCCCTTTACTACGAGCAGTACTTC. Amino acid sequence: CAWSVSLYYEQYF.

The CDR3 loop reads CASSERLGTLNTGELFF. The CDR3 DNA follows: TGTGCCAGCAGTGAAAGATTGGGCACCCTGAACACCGGGGAGCTGTTTTTT. V gene TRBV2 combines with J gene TRBJ2-2, with D unclear. The CDR3 consists of 17 residues. Trimming stripped 2 bases from V and 1 base from J, with 14 bases between. Germline CDR1 SNHLY, CDR2 FYNNEI.

The V call is TRBV19, the J call TRBJ2-2; tentatively, D is TRBD1 (6 bases). The CDR3 totals 13 residues. CDR1 is LNHDA and CDR2 is SQIVND in the germline V gene (reference sequence). V was shortened by 4 bases and J by 7 bases, with 10 bases between the two germline ends. The CDR3 DNA follows: TGTGCCAGTAGTAGGTCAGGGGACGGGGAGCTGTTTTTT. Translated, it gives CASSRSGDGELFF.